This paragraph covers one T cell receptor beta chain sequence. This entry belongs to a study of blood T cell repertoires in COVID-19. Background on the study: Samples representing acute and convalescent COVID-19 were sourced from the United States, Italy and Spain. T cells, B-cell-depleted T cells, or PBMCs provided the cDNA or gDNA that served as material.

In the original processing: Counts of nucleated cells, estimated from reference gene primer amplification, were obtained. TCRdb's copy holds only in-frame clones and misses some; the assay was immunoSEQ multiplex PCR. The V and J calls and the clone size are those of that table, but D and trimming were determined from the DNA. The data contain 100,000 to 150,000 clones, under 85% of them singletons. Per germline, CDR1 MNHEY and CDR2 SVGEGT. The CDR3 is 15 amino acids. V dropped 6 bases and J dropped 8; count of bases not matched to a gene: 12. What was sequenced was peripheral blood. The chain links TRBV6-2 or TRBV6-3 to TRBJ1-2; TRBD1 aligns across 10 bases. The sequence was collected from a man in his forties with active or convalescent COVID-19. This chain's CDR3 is CASRPTGTGVRGYTF. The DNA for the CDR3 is TGTGCCAGCAGGCCTACCGGGACAGGGGTTAGAGGCTACACCTTC.